The T cell receptor beta chain described here comes from a study of breast tumors, draining lymph nodes, adjacent tissues. Study-wide points: Tumor TCR diversity was below lymph nodes but above nontumor tissue. The data were judged consistent with most tumor T cells coming from lymph node and expanding in tumor. Data only fit, rather than demonstrated, lymph node origin of most tumor T cells. Luminal-like breast cancer showed significantly greater tumor-nontumor repertoire similarity than basal-like breast cancer did.

MiXCR, applied by TCRdb to the multiplex PCR reads, yields one record per CDR3 protein. The sample carries fewer than 150,000 distinct CDR3 sequences, approximately 22% recorded once. Only a few counts were recorded for this clonotype. What it recognizes is unknown. Germline CDR1 reads SNHLY; CDR2 reads FYNNEI. Trimming removed 5 bases at V and 3 bases at J, with 10 bases between. The CDR3 has 13 amino acids. Samples came from axillary lymph nodes draining the breast cancer. This sequence originates from a female donor with breast cancer. Some clones in this sample may be carry-over from other donors' samples. The rearrangement links TRBV2 to TRBJ1-1, with unresolved D. The specimen was axillary lymph node tissue. CDR3 nucleotides: TGTGCCAGCAGTACGGACGGAGACACTGAAGCTTTCTTT. It yields the protein CASSTDGDTEAFF.